The present T cell receptor (beta chain) was sequenced within a study of CD8+ T cells in alopecia areata. At the level of the study: Each day, treated patients took oral tofacitinib twice, at 5 to 10 mg per dose.

This clone was observed a single time. Isolated RNA was reverse transcribed into cDNA used as the sequencing template. Some clones are missing from TCRdb's copy, which holds only in-frame ones; the method was immunoSEQ multiplex PCR. This repertoire shows about 190,000 clones, 60% found once; its top ten account for approximately 0.63%. The treatment here: oral pan-JAK inhibitor, 5-10 mg twice daily. Germline V gives CDR1 MGHDK, CDR2 SYGVNS. J lost 2 bases, V lost 1 base, and 2 bases had no gene match. This CDR3 is built from 16 residues. The V call is TRBV25-1, the J call TRBJ2-5; 12 positions agree with TRBD2. Specimen: CD4+ T cells sorted from blood, collected at week 4, from a patient treated with tofacitinib. The receptor was isolated from a human donor with alopecia areata. CDR3 amino acids: CASSEWTSGEQETQYF. In DNA, the CDR3 is TGTGCCAGCAGTGAATGGACTAGCGGGGAACAAGAGACCCAGTACTTC.